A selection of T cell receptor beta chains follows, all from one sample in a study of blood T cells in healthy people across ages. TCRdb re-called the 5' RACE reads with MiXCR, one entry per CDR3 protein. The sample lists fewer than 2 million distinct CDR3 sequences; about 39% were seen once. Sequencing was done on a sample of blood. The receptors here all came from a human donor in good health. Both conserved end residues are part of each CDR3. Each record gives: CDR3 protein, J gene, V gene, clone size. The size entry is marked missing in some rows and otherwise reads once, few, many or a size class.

CSVEDLRTGYEQYF	TRBJ2-5	TRBV29-1	few
CASSSENSYEQYF	TRBJ2-7	TRBV28	few
CASSLAPDRAPKGYTF	TRBJ1-2	TRBV7-2	.
CASSLVGTGGYGYTF	TRBJ1-2	TRBV5-5	.
CASSQVRQNTEAFF	TRBJ1-1	TRBV4-3	.
CASSFDRVITEAFF	TRBJ1-1	TRBV7-2	.
CSVAPDGAYEQYF	TRBJ2-7	TRBV29-1	few
CASLLGGSNEQFF	TRBJ2-1	TRBV6-2/TRBV6-3	few
CSARDQRQGFNEQFF	TRBJ2-1	TRBV20-1	.
CASSLGQGAVEAFF	TRBJ1-1	TRBV4-3	.
CASSLGPILGAEAFF	TRBJ1-1	TRBV5-6	.
CASSSTPGWDKQYF	TRBJ2-7	TRBV2	.
CATTVNTEAFF	TRBJ1-1	TRBV6-5	few
CASSPGGSKTQYF	TRBJ2-5	TRBV7-6	.
CASSFSRLRDEQYF	TRBJ2-7	TRBV12-3/TRBV12-4	few
CASSLTNEQFF	TRBJ2-1	TRBV7-2	many
CASSYISGAYEQYF	TRBJ2-7	TRBV6-6	.
CSVELRGVMNTEAFF	TRBJ1-1	TRBV29-1	few
CASSQVLGAQDTQYF	TRBJ2-3	TRBV4-1	.
CASSQALGQLMNTEAFF	TRBJ1-1	TRBV4-2	.
CASSSSRDLTYNEQFF	TRBJ2-1	TRBV6-5	.
CASSTNRDIFTEAFF	TRBJ1-1	TRBV6-5	few
CASSRKLGRGQPQHF	TRBJ1-5	TRBV4-3	.
CASNPPGRAMNTEAFF	TRBJ1-1	TRBV9	.
CASSLQEWETQYF	TRBJ2-5	TRBV9	few
CATIECGAPYEQYF	TRBJ2-7	TRBV24-1	few
CASSNNKVDQETQYF	TRBJ2-5	TRBV9	few
CASSERRGRDGYTF	TRBJ1-2	TRBV3-1	few
CASSSVAPTYEQYF	TRBJ2-7	TRBV6-2/TRBV6-3	many
CATSVQGGNEQYF	TRBJ2-4	TRBV24-1	.
CASSWGDHNQPQHF	TRBJ1-5	TRBV7-9	.
CASRFHREETQYF	TRBJ2-5	TRBV7-3	.
CASSWRGGDGTDTQYF	TRBJ2-3	TRBV7-2	.
CASSQGSDGGYEQYF	TRBJ2-7	TRBV4-1	few
CASSSKPTQGKTGNTIYF	TRBJ1-3	TRBV5-1	.
CASSPPGTGVRETQYF	TRBJ2-5	TRBV12-3/TRBV12-4	.
CASSRSVDRAAPQHF	TRBJ1-5	TRBV6-5	few
CASSGTSGGAYETQYF	TRBJ2-5	TRBV9	.
CASRYGTAGNTIYF	TRBJ1-3	TRBV7-9	once
CSARDGGSLAGAVKETQYF	TRBJ2-5	TRBV20-1	few